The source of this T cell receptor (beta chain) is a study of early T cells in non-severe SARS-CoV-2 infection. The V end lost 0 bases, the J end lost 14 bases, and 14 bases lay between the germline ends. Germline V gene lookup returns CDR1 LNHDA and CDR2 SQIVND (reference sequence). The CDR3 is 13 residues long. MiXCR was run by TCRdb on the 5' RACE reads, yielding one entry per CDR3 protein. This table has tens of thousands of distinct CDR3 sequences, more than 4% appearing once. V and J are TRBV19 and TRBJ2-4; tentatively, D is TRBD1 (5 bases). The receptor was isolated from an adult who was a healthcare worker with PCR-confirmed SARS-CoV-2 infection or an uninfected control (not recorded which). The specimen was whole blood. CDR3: CASSIDQGGNEYF. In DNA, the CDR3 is TGTGCCAGTAGTATAGATCAGGGCGGAAACGAGTACTTC.